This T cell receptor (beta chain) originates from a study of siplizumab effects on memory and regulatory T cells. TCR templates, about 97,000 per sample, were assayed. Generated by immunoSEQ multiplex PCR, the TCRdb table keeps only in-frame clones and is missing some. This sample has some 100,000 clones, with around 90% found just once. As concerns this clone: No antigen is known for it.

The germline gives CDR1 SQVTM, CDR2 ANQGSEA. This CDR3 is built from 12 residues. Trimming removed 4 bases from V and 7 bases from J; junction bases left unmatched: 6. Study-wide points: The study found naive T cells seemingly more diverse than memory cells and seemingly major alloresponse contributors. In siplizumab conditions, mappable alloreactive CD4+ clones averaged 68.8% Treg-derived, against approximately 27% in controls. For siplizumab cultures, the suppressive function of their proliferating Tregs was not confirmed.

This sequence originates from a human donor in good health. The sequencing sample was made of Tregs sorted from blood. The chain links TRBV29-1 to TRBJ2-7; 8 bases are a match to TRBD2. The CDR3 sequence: CSVGFSGTEQYF. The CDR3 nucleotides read TGCAGCGTTGGCTTTAGCGGGACTGAGCAGTACTTC.